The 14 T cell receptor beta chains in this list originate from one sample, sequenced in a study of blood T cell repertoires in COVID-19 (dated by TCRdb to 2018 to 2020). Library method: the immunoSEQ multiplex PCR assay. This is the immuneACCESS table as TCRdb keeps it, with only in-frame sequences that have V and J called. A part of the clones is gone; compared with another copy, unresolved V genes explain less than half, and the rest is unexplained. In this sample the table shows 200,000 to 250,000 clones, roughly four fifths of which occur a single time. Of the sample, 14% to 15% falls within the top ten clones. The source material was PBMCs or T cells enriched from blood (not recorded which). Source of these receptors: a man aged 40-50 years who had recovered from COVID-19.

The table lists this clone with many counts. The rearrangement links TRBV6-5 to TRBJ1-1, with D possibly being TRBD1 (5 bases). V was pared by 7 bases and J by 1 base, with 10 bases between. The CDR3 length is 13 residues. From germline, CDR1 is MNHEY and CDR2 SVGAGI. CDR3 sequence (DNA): TGTGCCAGCACTAAGACAGAGAACACTGAAGCTTTCTTT. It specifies CASTKTENTEAFF.

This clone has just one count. DNA of the CDR3: TGTGCCAGCAGCCAAGACGACAGGGACCTTGGCTACACCTTC. It is translated as CASSQDDRDLGYTF. This rearrangement joins TRBV3-1 (or the pseudogene TRBV3-2) to TRBJ1-2, with 7 bases identical to TRBD1. V was clipped by 0 bases and J by 7 bases; unmatched bases: 5. The CDR3 contains 14 residues. CDR1 and CDR2 (germline): LGHDT, YNNKEL (reference sequence).

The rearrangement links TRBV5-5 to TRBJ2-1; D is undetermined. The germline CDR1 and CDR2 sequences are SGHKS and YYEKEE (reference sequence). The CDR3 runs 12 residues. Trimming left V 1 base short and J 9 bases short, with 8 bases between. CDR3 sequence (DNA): TGTGCCAGCAGCTTGTTTGTCCGTGAGCAGTTCTTC. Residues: CASSLFVREQFF.

This CDR3 reads CASSPQGFPGELFF. CDR3 coding DNA: TGTGCCAGTAGTCCACAGGGTTTCCCCGGGGAGCTGTTTTTT. The chain couples TRBV19 to TRBJ2-2; the D gene is possibly TRBD1 (6 bases). Germline V gene data show CDR1 as LNHDA and CDR2 as SQIVND (reference sequence). V was cut by 5 bases and J by 6 bases, with 13 bases left in between. This CDR3 has 14 residues.

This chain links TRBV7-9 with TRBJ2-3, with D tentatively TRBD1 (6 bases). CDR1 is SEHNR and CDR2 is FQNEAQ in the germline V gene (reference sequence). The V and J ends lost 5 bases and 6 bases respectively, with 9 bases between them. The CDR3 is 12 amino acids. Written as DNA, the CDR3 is TGTGCCAGCAGCGGGGGCGGGGATACGCAGTATTTT. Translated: CASSGGGDTQYF.

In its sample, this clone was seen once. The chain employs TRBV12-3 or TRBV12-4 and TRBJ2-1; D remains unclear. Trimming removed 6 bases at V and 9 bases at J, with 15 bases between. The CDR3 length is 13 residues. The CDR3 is CASSSNRWAEQFF. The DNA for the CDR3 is TGTGCCAGCAGCTCAAACCGTTGGGCTGAGCAGTTCTTC.

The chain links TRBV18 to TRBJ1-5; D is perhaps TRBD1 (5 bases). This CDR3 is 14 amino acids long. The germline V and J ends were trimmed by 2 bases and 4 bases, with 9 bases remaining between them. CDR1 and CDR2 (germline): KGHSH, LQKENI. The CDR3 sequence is CASSPTAGNQPQHF. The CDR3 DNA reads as TGTGCCAGCTCACCAACCGCAGGGAATCAGCCCCAGCATTTT.

Here the CDR3 reads CASSWKTSTDTQYF. In nucleotides, the CDR3 is TGTGCCAGCAGTTGGAAGACTAGCACAGATACGCAGTATTTT. The chain is built from TRBV6-5 and TRBJ2-3; D is ambiguous. This CDR3 comprises 14 residues. Germline loops: CDR1 MNHEY, CDR2 SVGAGI. V was clipped by 4 bases and J by 0 bases, with 8 bases between them.

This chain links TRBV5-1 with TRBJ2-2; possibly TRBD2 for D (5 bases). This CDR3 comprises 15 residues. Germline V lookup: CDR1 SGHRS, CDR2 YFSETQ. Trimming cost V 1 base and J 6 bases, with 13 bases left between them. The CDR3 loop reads CASSLMAADSGELFF. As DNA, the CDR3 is TGCGCCAGCAGCTTGATGGCAGCGGATTCCGGGGAGCTGTTTTTT.

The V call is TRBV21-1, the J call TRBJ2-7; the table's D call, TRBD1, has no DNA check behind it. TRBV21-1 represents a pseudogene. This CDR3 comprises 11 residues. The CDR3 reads CASPIRAEQYF. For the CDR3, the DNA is TGTGCCAGCCCCATCAGGGCCGAGCAGTACTTC.

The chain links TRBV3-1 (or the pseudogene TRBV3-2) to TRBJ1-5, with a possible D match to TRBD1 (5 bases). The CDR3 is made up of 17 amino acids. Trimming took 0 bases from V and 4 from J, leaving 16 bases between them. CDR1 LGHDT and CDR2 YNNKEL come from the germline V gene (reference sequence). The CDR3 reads CASSQDLGGRGNQPQHF. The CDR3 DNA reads TGTGCCAGCAGCCAAGATTTGGGGGGTAGAGGAAATCAGCCCCAGCATTTT.

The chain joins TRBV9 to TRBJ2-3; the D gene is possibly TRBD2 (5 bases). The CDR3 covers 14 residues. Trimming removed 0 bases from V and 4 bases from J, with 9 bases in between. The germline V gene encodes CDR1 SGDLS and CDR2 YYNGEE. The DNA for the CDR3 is TGTGCCAGCAGCGTAGGGACTGCCGCAGATACGCAGTATTTT. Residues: CASSVGTAADTQYF.

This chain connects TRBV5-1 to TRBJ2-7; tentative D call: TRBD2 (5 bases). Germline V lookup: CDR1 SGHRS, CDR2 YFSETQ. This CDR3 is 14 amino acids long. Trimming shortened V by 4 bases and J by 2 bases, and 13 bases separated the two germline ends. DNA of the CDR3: TGCGCCAGCAGCCTGCGGACGGGAACCTACGAGCAGTACTTC. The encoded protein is CASSLRTGTYEQYF.

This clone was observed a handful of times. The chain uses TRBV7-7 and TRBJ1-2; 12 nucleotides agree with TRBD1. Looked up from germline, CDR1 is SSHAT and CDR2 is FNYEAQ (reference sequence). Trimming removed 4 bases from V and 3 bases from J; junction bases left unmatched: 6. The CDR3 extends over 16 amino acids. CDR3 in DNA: TGTGCCAGCAGCTCGGGACAGGGGGCTTTACACTATGGCTACACCTTC. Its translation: CASSSGQGALHYGYTF.